Each of the 13 T cell receptor beta chains below was sequenced from the same sample in a study of immune evolution from preneoplasia to lung adenocarcinoma (dated by TCRdb to about 2021). Receptor amplification or capture employed the immunoSEQ multiplex PCR assay. TCRdb took over this immuneACCESS table, retaining in-frame rearrangements with V and J assigned. Such tables are incomplete; in checked studies, under half of the missing clones stem from an unresolved V gene, and the remainder is unexplained. For this sample there are 4,000 to 6,000 clones; 70% to 80% appear just once. The top ten clonotypes cover 6.6% of the sample. The sequencing sample was made of FFPE minimally invasive lung adenocarcinoma tissue. The cell subset or site label for this specimen denotes: micro-invasive lung adenocarcinoma (MIA). Receptors originate from a person aged 50-75 years with lung adenocarcinoma.

This clone was picked up one time. The chain combines TRBV5-6 with TRBJ1-2; D is undetermined. The germline V gene has CDR1 SGHDT and CDR2 YYEEEE. V was shortened by 0 bases and J by 5 bases, with 5 bases between the two germline ends. The CDR3 length is 12 residues. The CDR3 reads CASSLGQYGYTF. The CDR3 DNA reads as TGTGCCAGCAGCTTGGGGCAGTATGGCTACACCTTC.

The chain links TRBV10-3 to TRBJ2-1; 8 bases map to TRBD1. CDR3 length: 14 residues. Germline V gives CDR1 ENHRY, CDR2 SYGVKD. Trimming took 4 bases from V and 2 from J; bases not matched to a gene: 1. The CDR3 coding sequence is TGTGCCATCAGTGCAGGGGGCGCCTACAATGAGCAGTTCTTC. Amino acids: CAISAGGAYNEQFF.

The CDR3 coding sequence is TGCGCCAGCAGCTTAGATAACGGGGGGATTTACGAGCAGTACTTC. It specifies CASSLDNGGIYEQYF. The chain employs TRBV5-1 and TRBJ2-7; 7 bases are a match to TRBD2. The CDR3 extends over 15 amino acids. Germline V gene sequence: CDR1 SGHRS, CDR2 YFSETQ. The trim removed 2 bases at V and 4 bases at J, leaving 9 bases unmatched. Supplemented by reference TRBV5-1 and TRBJ2-7, the full variable domain reads KAGVTQTPRYLIKTRGQQVTLSCSPISGHRSVSWYQQTPGQGLQFLFEYFSETQRNKGNFPGRFSGRQFSNSRSEMNVSTLELGDSALYLCASSLDNGGIYEQYFGPGTRLTVT.

The chain uses TRBV27 and TRBJ1-1; D gene uncertain. The germline V gene has CDR1 MNHEY and CDR2 SMNVEV (reference sequence). The CDR3 length is 13 residues. V was pared by 5 bases and J by 0 bases, with 7 bases between. For the CDR3, the DNA is TGTGCCAGCAGTACAGCTTTGAACACTGAAGCTTTCTTT. It encodes CASSTALNTEAFF.

This clone was recorded once. The chain uses TRBV10-2 and TRBJ2-7; 10 nucleotides line up with TRBD1. Germline V gene data show CDR1 as WSHSY and CDR2 as SAAADI. V shed 8 bases, J shed 7 bases, and the junction held 8 bases outside the gene matches. The CDR3 runs 13 residues. The CDR3 nucleotides read TGCGCCAGCGTCCGGGACAGGGGCGAGGAGCAGTACTTC. Its protein product is CASVRDRGEEQYF.

This clone was seen only a few times. The rearrangement links TRBV5-6 to TRBJ2-7; D is unresolved. Germline V gene data show CDR1 as SGHDT and CDR2 as YYEEEE. CDR3 size: 14 residues. V was trimmed by 4 bases and J by 2 bases, leaving 13 bases between them. CDR3 loop: CASSPGSRTYEQYF. The CDR3 DNA reads as TGTGCCAGCAGCCCCGGGTCTAGAACCTACGAGCAGTACTTC.

The V gene is TRBV27, the J gene TRBJ2-7; D perhaps matches TRBD2 (5 bases). CDR1 and CDR2 (germline): MNHEY, SMNVEV (reference sequence). There are 14 residues in the CDR3. The V and J ends lost 2 bases and 5 bases respectively, with 13 bases between them. The CDR3 DNA follows: TGTGCCAGCAGTTTAACCCCAACGGGGAACGAGCAGTACTTC. Residues: CASSLTPTGNEQYF.

The chain uses TRBV27 and TRBJ1-5; D uncertain. Germline V gene sequence: CDR1 MNHEY, CDR2 SMNVEV (reference sequence). This CDR3 has 13 residues. Deletions cut 5 bases from V and 4 bases from J, with 9 bases between. CDR3 nucleotide sequence: TGTGCCAGCAGTAAGACAACAAATCAGCCCCAGCATTTT. Its translation is CASSKTTNQPQHF.

J is TRBJ1-4 and V is TRBV6-5; 8 bases match TRBD1. This CDR3 comprises 14 residues. In germline, CDR1 is MNHEY, CDR2 SVGAGI. The J segment lost 8 bases and the V segment lost 4 bases, leaving 6 bases of the junction unmatched. CDR3 residues: CASSFGQGWEKLFF. The DNA for the CDR3 is TGTGCCAGCAGTTTTGGACAGGGCTGGGAAAAACTGTTTTTT.

The chain links TRBV6-1 to TRBJ1-2, with D possibly matching TRBD1 (6 bases). Per the germline V gene, CDR1 is MNHNS and CDR2 is SASEGT. Trimming pared 3 bases from V and 2 bases from J, leaving 10 bases between. The CDR3 covers 14 residues. The CDR3 coding sequence is TGTGCCAGCAGTGACAGGGGACTCAACTATGGCTACACCTTC. Protein: CASSDRGLNYGYTF.

V gene TRBV11-3 combines with J gene TRBJ2-1, with D maybe TRBD1 (5 bases). The V and J ends lost 2 bases and 8 bases respectively, with 10 bases between them. Germline assignment: CDR1 SGHNT and CDR2 YENEEA. CDR3 length equals 13 residues. CDR3 DNA sequence: TGTGCCAGCAGCTTACAGGGAAGCGATGAGCAGTTCTTC. It codes for CASSLQGSDEQFF.

The genes are TRBV28 and TRBJ1-4; the D gene is possibly TRBD1 (5 bases). Germline lookup yields CDR1 MDHEN and CDR2 SYDVKM. The CDR3 consists of 14 residues. Trimming took 6 bases from V and 5 from J, leaving 13 bases between them. The CDR3 nucleotides are TGTGCCAGCAGCCGGGGACCGCTGAATGAAAAACTGTTTTTT. It specifies CASSRGPLNEKLFF.

This clone was detected a few times. The chain has TRBV5-4 and TRBJ1-1; the D gene is possibly TRBD1 (6 bases). Trimming shortened V by 4 bases and J by 1 base, and 14 bases separated the two germline ends. Germline V gives CDR1 SGHNT, CDR2 YYREEE (reference sequence). CDR3 length: 15 residues. The CDR3 reads CASSLGGPRNTEAFF. The CDR3 DNA is TGTGCCAGCAGCCTAGGGGGGCCAAGGAACACTGAAGCTTTCTTT. Full variable domain (outside the CDR3, taken from reference TRBV5-4 and TRBJ1-1): ETGVTQSPTHLIKTRGQQVTLRCSSQSGHNTVSWYQQALGQGPQFIFQYYREEENGRGNFPPRFSGLQFPNYSSELNVNALELDDSALYLCASSLGGPRNTEAFFGQGTRLTVV.